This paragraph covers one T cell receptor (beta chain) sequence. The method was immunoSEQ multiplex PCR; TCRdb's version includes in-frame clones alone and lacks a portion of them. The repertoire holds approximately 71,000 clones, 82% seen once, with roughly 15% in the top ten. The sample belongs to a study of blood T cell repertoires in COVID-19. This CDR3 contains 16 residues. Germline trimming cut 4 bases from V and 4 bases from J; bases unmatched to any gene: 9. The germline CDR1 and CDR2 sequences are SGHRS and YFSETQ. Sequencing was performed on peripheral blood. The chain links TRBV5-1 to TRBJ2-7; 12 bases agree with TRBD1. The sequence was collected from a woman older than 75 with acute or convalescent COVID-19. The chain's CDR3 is CASSPTGTGGVYEQYF. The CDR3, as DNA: TGCGCCAGCAGCCCCACCGGGACAGGGGGCGTATACGAGCAGTACTTC.